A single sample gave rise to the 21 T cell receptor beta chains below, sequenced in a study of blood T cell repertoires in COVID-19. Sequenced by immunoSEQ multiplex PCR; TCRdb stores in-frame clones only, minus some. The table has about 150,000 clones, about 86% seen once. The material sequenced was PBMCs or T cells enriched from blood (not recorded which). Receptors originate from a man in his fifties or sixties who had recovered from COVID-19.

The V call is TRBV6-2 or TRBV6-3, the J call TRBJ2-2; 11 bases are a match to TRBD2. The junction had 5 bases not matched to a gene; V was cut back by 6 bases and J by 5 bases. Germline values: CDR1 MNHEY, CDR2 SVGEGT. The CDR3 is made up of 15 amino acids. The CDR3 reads CASSKTSGETGELFF. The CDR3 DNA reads TGTGCCAGCAGCAAGACTAGCGGGGAAACCGGGGAGCTGTTTTTT.

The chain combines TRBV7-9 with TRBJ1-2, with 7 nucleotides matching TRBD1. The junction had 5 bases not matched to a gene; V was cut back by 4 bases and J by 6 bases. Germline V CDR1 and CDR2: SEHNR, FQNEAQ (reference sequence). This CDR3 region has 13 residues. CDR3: CASSYDGTDGYTF. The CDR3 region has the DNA TGTGCCAGCAGCTACGACGGGACAGATGGCTACACCTTC.

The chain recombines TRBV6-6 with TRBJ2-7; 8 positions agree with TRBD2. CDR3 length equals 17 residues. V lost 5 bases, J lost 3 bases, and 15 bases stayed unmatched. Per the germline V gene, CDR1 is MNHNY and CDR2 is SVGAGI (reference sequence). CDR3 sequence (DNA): TGTGCCAGCAGTCAACTTTTCTCTCGCGGGGGGATCTACGAGCAGTACTTC. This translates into CASSQLFSRGGIYEQYF.

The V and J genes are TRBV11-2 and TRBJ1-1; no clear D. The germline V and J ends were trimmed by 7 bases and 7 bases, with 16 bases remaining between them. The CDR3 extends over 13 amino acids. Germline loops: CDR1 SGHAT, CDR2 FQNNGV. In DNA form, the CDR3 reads TGTGCCAGCACCCTCAGGCAAGTAGGTGAAGCTTTCTTT. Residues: CASTLRQVGEAFF. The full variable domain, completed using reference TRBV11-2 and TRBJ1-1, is EAGVAQSPRYKIIEKRQSVAFWCNPISGHATLYWYQQILGQGPKLLIQFQNNGVVDDSQLPKDRFSAERLKGVDSTLKIQPAKLEDSAVYLCASTLRQVGEAFFGQGTRLTVV.

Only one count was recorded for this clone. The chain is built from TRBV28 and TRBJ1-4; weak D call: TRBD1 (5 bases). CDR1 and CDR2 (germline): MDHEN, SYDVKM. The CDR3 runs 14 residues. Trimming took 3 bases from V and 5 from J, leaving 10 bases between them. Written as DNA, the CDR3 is TGTGCCAGCAGTTTTCGGGACTGGAATGAAAAACTGTTTTTT. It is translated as CASSFRDWNEKLFF.

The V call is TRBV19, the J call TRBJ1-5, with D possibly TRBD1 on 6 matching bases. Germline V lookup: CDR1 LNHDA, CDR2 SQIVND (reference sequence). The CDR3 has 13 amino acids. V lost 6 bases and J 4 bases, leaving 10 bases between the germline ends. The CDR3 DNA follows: TGTGCCAGTAGAAATGACAGGAATCAGCCCCAGCATTTT. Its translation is CASRNDRNQPQHF.

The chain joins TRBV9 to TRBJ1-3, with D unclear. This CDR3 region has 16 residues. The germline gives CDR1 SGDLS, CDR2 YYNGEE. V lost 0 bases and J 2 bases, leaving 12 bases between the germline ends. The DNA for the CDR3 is TGTGCCAGCAGCGTAGACCCCACTATTACTGGAAACACCATATATTTT. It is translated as CASSVDPTITGNTIYF.

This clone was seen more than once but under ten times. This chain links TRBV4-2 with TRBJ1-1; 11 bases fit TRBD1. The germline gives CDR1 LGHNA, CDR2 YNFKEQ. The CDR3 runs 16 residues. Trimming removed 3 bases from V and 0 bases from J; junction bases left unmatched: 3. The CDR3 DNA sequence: TGTGCCAGCAGCCACGGGACAGGGGGGTTGAACACTGAAGCTTTCTTT. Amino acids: CASSHGTGGLNTEAFF.

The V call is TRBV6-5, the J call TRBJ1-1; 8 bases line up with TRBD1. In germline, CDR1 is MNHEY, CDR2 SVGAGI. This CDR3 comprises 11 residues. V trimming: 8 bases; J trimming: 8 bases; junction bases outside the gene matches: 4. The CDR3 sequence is CASVRTGEAFF. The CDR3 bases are TGTGCCAGCGTTCGGACAGGGGAAGCTTTCTTT.

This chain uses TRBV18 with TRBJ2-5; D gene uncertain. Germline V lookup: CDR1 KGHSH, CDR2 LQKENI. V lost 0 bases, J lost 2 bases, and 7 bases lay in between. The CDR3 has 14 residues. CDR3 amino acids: CASSPPNQQETQYF. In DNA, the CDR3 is TGTGCCAGCTCACCACCGAACCAGCAAGAGACCCAGTACTTC. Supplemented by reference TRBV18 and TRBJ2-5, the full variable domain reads NAGVMQNPRHLVRRRGQEARLRCSPMKGHSHVYWYRQLPEEGLKFMVYLQKENIIDESGMPKERFSAEFPKEGPSILRIQQVVRGDSAAYFCASSPPNQQETQYFGPGTRLLVL.

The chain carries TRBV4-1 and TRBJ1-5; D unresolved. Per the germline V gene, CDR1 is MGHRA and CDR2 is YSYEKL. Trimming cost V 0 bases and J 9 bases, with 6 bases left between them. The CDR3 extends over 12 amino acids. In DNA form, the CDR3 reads TGCGCCAGCAGCCAAGATGCGGGGCCCCAGCATTTT. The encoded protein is CASSQDAGPQHF.

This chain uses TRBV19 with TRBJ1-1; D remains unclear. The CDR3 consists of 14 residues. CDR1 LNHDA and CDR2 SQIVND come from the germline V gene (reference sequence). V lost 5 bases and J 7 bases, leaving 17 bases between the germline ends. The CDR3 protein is CASSHRSPGGEAFF. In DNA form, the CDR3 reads TGTGCCAGTAGTCACAGATCCCCGGGAGGTGAAGCTTTCTTT.

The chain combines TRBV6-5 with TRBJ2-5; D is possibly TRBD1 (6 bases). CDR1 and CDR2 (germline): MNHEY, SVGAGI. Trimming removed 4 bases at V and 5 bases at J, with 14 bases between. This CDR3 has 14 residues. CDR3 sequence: CASSSPGDWETQYF. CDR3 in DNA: TGTGCCAGCAGTTCCCCAGGGGATTGGGAGACCCAGTACTTC.

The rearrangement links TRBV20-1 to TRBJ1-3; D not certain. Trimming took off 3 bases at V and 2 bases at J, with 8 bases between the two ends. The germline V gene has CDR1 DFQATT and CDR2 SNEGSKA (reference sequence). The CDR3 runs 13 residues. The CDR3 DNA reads TGCAGTGCTAGTGGTGGCCCTGGAAACACCATATATTTT. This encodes CSASGGPGNTIYF.

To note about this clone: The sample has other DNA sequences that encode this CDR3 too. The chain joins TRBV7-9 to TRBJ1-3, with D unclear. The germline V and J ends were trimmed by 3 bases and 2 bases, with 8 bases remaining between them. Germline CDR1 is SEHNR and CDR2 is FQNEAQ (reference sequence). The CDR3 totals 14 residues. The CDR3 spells CASSFPGTGNTIYF. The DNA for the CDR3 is TGTGCCAGCAGCTTCCCGGGGACTGGAAACACCATATATTTT. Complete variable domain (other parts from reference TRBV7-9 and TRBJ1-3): DTGVSQNPRHKITKRGQNVTFRCDPISEHNRLYWYRQTLGQGPEFLTYFQNEAQLEKSRLLSDRFSAERPKGSFSTLEIQRTEQGDSAMYLCASSFPGTGNTIYFGEGSWLTVV.

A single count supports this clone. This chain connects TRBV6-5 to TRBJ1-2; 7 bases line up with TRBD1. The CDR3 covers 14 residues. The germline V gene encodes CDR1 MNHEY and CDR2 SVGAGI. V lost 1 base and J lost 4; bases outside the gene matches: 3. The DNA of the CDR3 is TGTGCCAGCAGTTACTTAGGGGACAGCTATGGCTACACCTTC. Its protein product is CASSYLGDSYGYTF.

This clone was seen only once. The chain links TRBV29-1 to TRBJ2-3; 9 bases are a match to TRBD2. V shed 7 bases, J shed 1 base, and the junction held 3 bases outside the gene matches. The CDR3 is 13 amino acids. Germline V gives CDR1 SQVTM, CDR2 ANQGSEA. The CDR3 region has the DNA TGCAGCGGCCGACTAGCGGGCACAGATACGCAGTATTTT. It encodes CSGRLAGTDTQYF.

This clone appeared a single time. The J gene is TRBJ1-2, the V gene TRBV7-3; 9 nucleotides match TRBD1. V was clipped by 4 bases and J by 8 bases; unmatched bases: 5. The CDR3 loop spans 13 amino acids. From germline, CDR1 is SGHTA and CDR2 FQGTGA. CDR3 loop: CASSSDRGVGYTF. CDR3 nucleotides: TGTGCCAGCAGCTCGGACAGGGGAGTAGGCTACACCTTC.

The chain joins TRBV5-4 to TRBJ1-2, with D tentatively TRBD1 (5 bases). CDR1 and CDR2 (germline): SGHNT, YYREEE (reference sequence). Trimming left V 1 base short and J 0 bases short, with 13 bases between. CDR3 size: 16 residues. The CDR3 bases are TGTGCCAGCAGCTTGCTACAGGTCACAGCTAACTATGGCTACACCTTC. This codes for CASSLLQVTANYGYTF. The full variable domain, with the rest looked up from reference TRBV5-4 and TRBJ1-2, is ETGVTQSPTHLIKTRGQQVTLRCSSQSGHNTVSWYQQALGQGPQFIFQYYREEENGRGNFPPRFSGLQFPNYSSELNVNALELDDSALYLCASSLLQVTANYGYTFGSGTRLTVV.

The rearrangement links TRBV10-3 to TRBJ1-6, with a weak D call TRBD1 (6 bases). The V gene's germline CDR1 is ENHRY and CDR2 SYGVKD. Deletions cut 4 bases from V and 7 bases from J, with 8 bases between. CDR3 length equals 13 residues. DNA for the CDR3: TGTGCCATCAGTGCGGGACAAAATTCACCCCTCCACTTT. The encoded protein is CAISAGQNSPLHF.

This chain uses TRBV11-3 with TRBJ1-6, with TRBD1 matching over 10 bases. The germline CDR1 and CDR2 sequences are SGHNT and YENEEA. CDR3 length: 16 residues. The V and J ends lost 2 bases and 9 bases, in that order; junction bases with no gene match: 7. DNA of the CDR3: TGTGCCAGCAGCTTACTGGGACAGGGGAAGCCTTCACCCCTCCACTTT. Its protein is CASSLLGQGKPSPLHF.